The clone carrying this T cell receptor (beta chain) was recorded many times. The CDR3 extends over 16 amino acids. Germline loops: CDR1 SGHDT, CDR2 YYEEEE. The V gene end was trimmed by 0 bases and the J gene end by 5 bases; junction bases not matched to a gene: 10. This record comes from a study of blood T cells in healthy people across ages. A second PCR, run for roughly 7 to 11 cycles, used a sample-barcoded 5' primer plus a J-beta primer mix. TCRdb reprocessed the 5' RACE reads with MiXCR, giving one entry per CDR3 protein. This table has under 1,000,000 distinct CDR3 sequences, about half appearing once.

The chain joins TRBV5-6 to TRBJ2-5; 7 bases are shared with TRBD1. This TCR was sampled from a man older than 75 in good health. The source material was blood. The CDR3 DNA sequence: TGTGCCAGCAGCTTGGCGGGTACAGGGGCTGGGGAGACCCAGTACTTC. Translated: CASSLAGTGAGETQYF.